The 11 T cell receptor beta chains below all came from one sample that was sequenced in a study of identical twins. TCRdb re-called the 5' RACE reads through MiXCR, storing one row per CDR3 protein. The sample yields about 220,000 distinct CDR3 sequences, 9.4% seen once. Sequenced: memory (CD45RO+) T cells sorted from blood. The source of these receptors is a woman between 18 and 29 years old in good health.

As DNA, the CDR3 is TGCGCCAGCAGCTCGGGGACGGGAAGCCTTACCTACGAGCAGTACTTC. Translated: CASSSGTGSLTYEQYF. This chain uses TRBV5-1 with TRBJ2-7; D is tentatively TRBD1 or TRBD2 (5 bases each). CDR1 SGHRS and CDR2 YFSETQ come from the germline V gene. The CDR3 runs to 16 residues. Trimming pared 3 bases from V and 2 bases from J, leaving 18 bases between.

The CDR3 region is CASTQTGSETQYF. The CDR3 nucleotides are TGTGCCAGCACTCAGACCGGCTCGGAGACCCAGTACTTC. The rearrangement uses TRBV6-2 or TRBV6-3 and TRBJ2-5; D unclear. V gave up 7 bases and J gave up 5 bases, with 14 bases separating them. Germline V gene lookup returns CDR1 MNHEY and CDR2 SVGEGT. The CDR3 spans 13 residues.

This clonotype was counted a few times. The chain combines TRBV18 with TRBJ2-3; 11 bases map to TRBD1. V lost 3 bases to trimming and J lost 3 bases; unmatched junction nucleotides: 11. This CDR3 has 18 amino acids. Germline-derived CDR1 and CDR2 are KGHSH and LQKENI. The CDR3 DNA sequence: TGTGCCAGCTCACCGTCGTTGGGGACAGGGGGTTCGACAGATACGCAGTATTTT. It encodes CASSPSLGTGGSTDTQYF.

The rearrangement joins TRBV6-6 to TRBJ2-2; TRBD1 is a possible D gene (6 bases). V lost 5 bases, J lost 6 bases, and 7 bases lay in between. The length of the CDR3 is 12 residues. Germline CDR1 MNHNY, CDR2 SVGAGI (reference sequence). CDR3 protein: CASSTGPGELFF. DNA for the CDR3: TGTGCCAGCAGTACAGGGCCCGGGGAGCTGTTTTTT.

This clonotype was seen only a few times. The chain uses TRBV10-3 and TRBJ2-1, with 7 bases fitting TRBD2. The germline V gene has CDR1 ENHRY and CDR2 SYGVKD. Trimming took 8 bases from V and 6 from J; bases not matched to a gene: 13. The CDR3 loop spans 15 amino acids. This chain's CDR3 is CAIGLASGTFNEQFF. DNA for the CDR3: TGTGCCATCGGCCTAGCTAGCGGCACTTTCAATGAGCAGTTCTTC.

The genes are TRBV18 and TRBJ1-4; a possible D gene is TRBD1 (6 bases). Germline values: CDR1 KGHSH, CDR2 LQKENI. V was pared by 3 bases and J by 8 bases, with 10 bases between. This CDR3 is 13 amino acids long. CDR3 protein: CASSPFTGEKLFF. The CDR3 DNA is TGTGCCAGCTCACCTTTTACAGGGGAAAAACTGTTTTTT.

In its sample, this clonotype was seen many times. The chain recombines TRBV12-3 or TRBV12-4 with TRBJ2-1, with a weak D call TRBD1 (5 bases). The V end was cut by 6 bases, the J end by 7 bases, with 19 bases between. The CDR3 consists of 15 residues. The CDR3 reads CASSLGVTLGNEQFF. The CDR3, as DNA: TGTGCCAGCAGCCTAGGGGTGACCCTGGGGAATGAGCAGTTCTTC.

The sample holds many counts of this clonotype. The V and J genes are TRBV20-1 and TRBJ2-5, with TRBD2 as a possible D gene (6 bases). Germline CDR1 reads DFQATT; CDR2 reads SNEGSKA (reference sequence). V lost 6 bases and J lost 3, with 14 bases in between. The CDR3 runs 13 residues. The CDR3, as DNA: TGCAGTGCGAAGGTGGCGGGAAAAGAGACCCAGTACTTC. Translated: CSAKVAGKETQYF.

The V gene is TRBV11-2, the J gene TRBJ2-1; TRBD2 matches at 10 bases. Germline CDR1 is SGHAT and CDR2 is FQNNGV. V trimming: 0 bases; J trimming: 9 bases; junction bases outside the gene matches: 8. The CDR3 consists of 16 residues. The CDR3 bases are TGTGCCAGCAGCTTAGATCGTAGCGGGGGGCCGCCTGAGCAGTTCTTC. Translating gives CASSLDRSGGPPEQFF. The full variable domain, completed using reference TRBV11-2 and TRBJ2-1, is EAGVAQSPRYKIIEKRQSVAFWCNPISGHATLYWYQQILGQGPKLLIQFQNNGVVDDSQLPKDRFSAERLKGVDSTLKIQPAKLEDSAVYLCASSLDRSGGPPEQFFGPGTRLTVL.

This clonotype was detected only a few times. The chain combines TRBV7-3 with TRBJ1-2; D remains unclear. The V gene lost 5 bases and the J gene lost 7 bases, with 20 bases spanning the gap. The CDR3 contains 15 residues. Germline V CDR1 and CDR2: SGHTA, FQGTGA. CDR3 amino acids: CASSLTPRLEGGYTF. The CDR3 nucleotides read TGTGCCAGCAGCCTCACGCCTCGATTAGAGGGTGGCTACACCTTC.

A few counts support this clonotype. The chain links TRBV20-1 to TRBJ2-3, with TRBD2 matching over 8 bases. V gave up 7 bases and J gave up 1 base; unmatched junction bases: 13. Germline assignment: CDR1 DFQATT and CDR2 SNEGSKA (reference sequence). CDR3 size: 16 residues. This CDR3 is CSESRAGALGTDTQYF. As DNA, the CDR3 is TGCAGTGAAAGCAGAGCGGGGGCCCTGGGCACAGATACGCAGTATTTT.